This T cell receptor beta chain was sequenced for a study of blood T cell repertoires in COVID-19. Whole-study context: Donors in the United States, Italy and Spain gave samples during acute or convalescent COVID-19.

Trimming at V came to 6 bases and at J to 3 bases, leaving 7 bases not matched to a gene. Germline CDR1 MNHEY, CDR2 SMNVEV (reference sequence). CDR3 length: 14 residues. Assay: immunoSEQ multiplex PCR; the TCRdb copy retains only in-frame clones and omits some. The sample lists roughly 80,000 clones, roughly 91% seen once, with under 2.5% in the top ten. This clone was picked up one time. This sequence originates from a woman aged 50 to 65 in a cohort sampled during active COVID-19. V usage is TRBV27 and J usage is TRBJ2-5; 7 bases fit TRBD1. Sample: peripheral blood. The CDR3 region is CASRTWDSKETQYF. CDR3 nucleotide sequence: TGTGCCAGCAGGACTTGGGACAGTAAAGAGACCCAGTACTTC.